Each of the 12 T cell receptor beta chains below was sequenced from the same sample in a study of T cell changes during pregnancy in multiple sclerosis. Assay used: immunoSEQ multiplex PCR; TCRdb lists only in-frame clones, some missing. The data hold about 97,000 clones, with around nine tenths observed a single time. The starting material was peripheral blood, obtained in the second trimester of pregnancy. The origin of the receptors is a female donor in good health, enrolled as a control in a pregnancy study.

The chain employs TRBV10-3 and TRBJ1-3; TRBD1 might be the D (5 bases). The CDR3 runs to 14 residues. Trimming took 3 bases from V and 1 from J, leaving 7 bases between them. Germline V CDR1 and CDR2: ENHRY, SYGVKD. In DNA form, the CDR3 reads TGTGCCATCAGTGATAACAGGTCTGGAAACACCATATATTTT. Its translation is CAISDNRSGNTIYF.

The rearrangement joins TRBV6-5 to TRBJ1-2; D call uncertain. The length of the CDR3 is 15 residues. Germline V gene data show CDR1 as MNHEY and CDR2 as SVGAGI. The ends were cut back, 0 bases at V and 8 bases at J, with 16 bases in the middle. CDR3 in amino acids: CASSYSNSPEYGYTF. CDR3 DNA sequence: TGTGCCAGCAGTTACTCGAACAGTCCAGAATACGGCTACACCTTC.

The rearrangement uses TRBV5-1 and TRBJ1-1; 10 bases are shared with TRBD1. CDR1 and CDR2 (germline): SGHRS, YFSETQ. The CDR3 spans 17 residues. J was trimmed by 5 bases and V by 4 bases; bases with no gene match: 14. The CDR3 here is CASSLSNRDRGGTEAFF. CDR3 nucleotide sequence: TGCGCCAGCAGCCTATCGAACCGGGACAGGGGAGGGACTGAAGCTTTCTTT. Complete variable domain (other parts from reference TRBV5-1 and TRBJ1-1): KAGVTQTPRYLIKTRGQQVTLSCSPISGHRSVSWYQQTPGQGLQFLFEYFSETQRNKGNFPGRFSGRQFSNSRSEMNVSTLELGDSALYLCASSLSNRDRGGTEAFFGQGTRLTVV.

V usage is TRBV19 and J usage is TRBJ1-3; 8 bases map to TRBD1. The V and J ends lost 9 bases and 3 bases, in that order; junction bases with no gene match: 7. This CDR3 spans 14 amino acids. Germline assignment: CDR1 LNHDA and CDR2 SQIVND (reference sequence). The CDR3 loop is CASSQGTGGNTIYF. The CDR3 DNA sequence: TGTGCCAGCAGTCAGGGGACAGGTGGAAACACCATATATTTT.

The chain is built from TRBV9 and TRBJ2-2; possible D gene TRBD1, 5 bases. CDR3 size: 14 residues. CDR1 is SGDLS and CDR2 is YYNGEE in the germline V gene. V was pared by 4 bases and J by 5 bases, with 12 bases between. The CDR3 bases are TGTGCCAGCAGCCCCGACAGTCGTACCGGGGAGCTGTTTTTT. Translation gives CASSPDSRTGELFF.

A single count supports this clone. The rearrangement joins TRBV4-1 to TRBJ1-3; TRBD1 agrees at 7 bases. The CDR3 spans 16 residues. Germline CDR1 and CDR2: MGHRA and YSYEKL. The V segment lost 0 bases and the J segment 9 bases; nucleotides outside the gene matches: 11. CDR3 in DNA: TGCGCCAGCAGCCAAGATTGGGACAGCCTGAGCGGCACCATATATTTT. Translation: CASSQDWDSLSGTIYF.

This chain uses TRBV10-3 with TRBJ2-7; 11 nucleotides match TRBD2. The CDR3 runs 14 residues. After removal of 11 bases from V and 5 bases from J, the junction contained 11 bases not matched to a gene. Per germline, CDR1 ENHRY and CDR2 SYGVKD. The CDR3 loop is CASGLAGGPNEQYF. In nucleotides, the CDR3 is TGTGCCTCAGGGCTAGCGGGGGGACCTAACGAGCAGTACTTC.

The chain employs TRBV5-1 and TRBJ2-5; the D is unclear. The CDR3 is 15 amino acids. Trimming took off 4 bases at V and 2 bases at J, with 15 bases between the two ends. Germline loops: CDR1 SGHRS, CDR2 YFSETQ. The CDR3, as DNA: TGCGCCAGCAGCGGCCGGTGGCACAGACAAGAGACCCAGTACTTC. This gives the protein CASSGRWHRQETQYF. The entire variable domain, with the rest obtained from reference TRBV5-1 and TRBJ2-5, is as follows: KAGVTQTPRYLIKTRGQQVTLSCSPISGHRSVSWYQQTPGQGLQFLFEYFSETQRNKGNFPGRFSGRQFSNSRSEMNVSTLELGDSALYLCASSGRWHRQETQYFGPGTRLLVL.

This CDR3 is CASSFPTGGETQYF. The CDR3 nucleotides read TGTGCCAGCAGCTTTCCGACAGGGGGAGAGACCCAGTACTTC. The rearrangement links TRBV7-9 to TRBJ2-5; 9 bases map to TRBD1. Germline loops: CDR1 SEHNR, CDR2 FQNEAQ (reference sequence). The V segment lost 3 bases and the J segment 4 bases; nucleotides outside the gene matches: 3. The CDR3 is 14 amino acids.

The V and J genes are TRBV5-1 and TRBJ1-4; 7 nucleotides line up with TRBD1. The CDR3 extends over 17 amino acids. The germline V gene has CDR1 SGHRS and CDR2 YFSETQ. V shed 4 bases, J shed 1 base, and the junction held 10 bases outside the gene matches. The CDR3 DNA follows: TGCGCCAGCAGCCACTCAGGCAGGGGGTTAACTAATGAAAAACTGTTTTTT. Protein: CASSHSGRGLTNEKLFF.

The chain combines TRBV7-8 with TRBJ1-4; tentatively, D is TRBD1 (5 bases). V was pared by 5 bases and J by 6 bases, with 13 bases between. The CDR3 runs to 14 residues. In germline, CDR1 is SGHVS, CDR2 FQNEAQ. CDR3: CASSAGRADEKLFF. As DNA, the CDR3 is TGTGCCAGCAGCGCAGGGAGGGCCGATGAAAAACTGTTTTTT.

The rearrangement links TRBV7-6 to TRBJ1-1; 7 bases are shared with TRBD1. The CDR3 loop spans 15 amino acids. J was trimmed by 4 bases and V by 5 bases; bases with no gene match: 10. From germline, CDR1 is SGHVS and CDR2 FNYEAQ. CDR3 residues: CASSPSRQGSTEAFF. CDR3 nucleotides: TGTGCCAGCAGCCCCTCTCGACAGGGTAGCACTGAAGCTTTCTTT.